The clone carrying this T cell receptor beta chain was counted only a few times. The antigen remains undetermined. The sample comes from a study of cytomegalovirus exposure and HLA in healthy donors. Background on the study: Earlier, 150 million to 200 million T cells were analyzed, and some 120 million unique TCR beta sequences were found among them. Overall study findings and caveats: The study flagged approximately 180 TCR beta chains as cytomegalovirus-associated.

Both 60 Vbeta primers and 13 Jbeta primers went into the PCR. Clones were read by immunoSEQ multiplex PCR, and TCRdb kept only the in-frame ones, dropping some. The repertoire holds about 150,000 clones, with 60% to 85% as singletons. This CDR3 contains 19 residues. Germline values: CDR1 SGHDT, CDR2 YYEEEE. Trimming left V 0 bases short and J 1 base short, with 23 bases between. The sequenced sample was PBMCs. This chain connects TRBV5-6 to TRBJ2-7; D may be TRBD1 (5 bases). The TCR originated in a woman in her 40s in good health and CMV-seronegative. The DNA of the CDR3 is TGTGCCAGCAGCTTGGCAGGGATAGGTAATTTGAGGCCTTCCTACGAGCAGTACTTC. This codes for CASSLAGIGNLRPSYEQYF.